What follows are 3 T cell receptor beta chains derived from one specimen sequenced in a study of shared clonotypes between healthy human individuals. Sequencing used immunoSEQ multiplex PCR; TCRdb keeps in-frame clones, though not all of them. The table has about 2.4 million clones, over 85% seen once; the top ten hold 0.36%. The specimen sequenced was naive CD4+ T cells from PBMCs. Noted subset: CD45RA+ positively selected. These receptors came from a man aged 18 to 29 in good health. Some clones in this sample may be carry-over from other donors' samples.

This chain uses TRBV7-3 with TRBJ2-3, with a possible D match to TRBD2 (6 bases). Germline CDR1 SGHTA, CDR2 FQGTGA. The CDR3 is 15 residues long. The V end lost 3 bases, the J end lost 0 bases, and 10 bases lay between the germline ends. CDR3 region: CASSLVRGSTDTQYF. In DNA form, the CDR3 reads TGTGCCAGCAGCTTGGTGCGGGGTAGCACAGATACGCAGTATTTT. The full variable domain, with the rest looked up from reference TRBV7-3 and TRBJ2-3, is GAGVSQTPSNKVTEKGKYVELRCDPISGHTALYWYRQSLGQGPEFLIYFQGTGAADDSGLPNDRFFAVRPEGSVSTLKIQRTERGDSAVYLCASSLVRGSTDTQYFGPGTRLTVL.

This chain links TRBV18 with TRBJ2-1; TRBD2 matches at 14 bases. Per the germline V gene, CDR1 is KGHSH and CDR2 is LQKENI. The length of the CDR3 is 21 residues. The ends lost 3 bases at V and 3 bases at J; junction bases unmatched: 16. Here the CDR3 reads CASSPLLGLAGGGGDYNEQFF. CDR3 nucleotide sequence: TGTGCCAGCTCACCTCTACTAGGACTAGCGGGAGGAGGAGGGGACTACAATGAGCAGTTCTTC.

The V and J genes are TRBV7-2 and TRBJ1-4; unclear D gene. The CDR3 totals 15 residues. V lost 1 base and J 5 bases, leaving 11 bases between the germline ends. Germline V lookup: CDR1 SGHTA, CDR2 FQGNSA. CDR3 region: CASSLGIGKNEKLFF. The CDR3 DNA is TGTGCCAGCAGCTTAGGAATAGGGAAGAATGAAAAACTGTTTTTT. Full variable domain (outside the CDR3, taken from reference TRBV7-2 and TRBJ1-4): GAGVSQSPSNKVTEKGKDVELRCDPISGHTALYWYRQSLGQGLEFLIYFQGNSAPDKSGLPSDRFSAERTGGSVSTLTIQRTQQEDSAVYLCASSLGIGKNEKLFFGSGTQLSVL.